These 12 T cell receptor beta chains came from one sample sequenced in a study of vaccination effects on CD4 cells after COVID-19. Using immunoSEQ multiplex PCR, the repertoire was profiled, and TCRdb retains in-frame clones only, with some absent. Counted here are 40,000 or so clones, roughly 82% occurring once; the ten biggest clones make up less than 3.5%. No antigens are known for them. Researchers isolated CD4+ T cells once less than twelve days of culture had elapsed. This sample comprised CD4+ T cells from PBMCs cultured without peptide, obtained before COVID-19 vaccination. The receptor set was obtained from a human donor who received a COVID-19 vaccine.

The chain carries TRBV5-5 and TRBJ2-1; D is unclear. Germline CDR1 reads SGHKS; CDR2 reads YYEKEE (reference sequence). The CDR3 runs 17 residues. The ends were cut back, 0 bases at V and 0 bases at J, with 13 bases in the middle. The CDR3 loop reads CASSLAPTLSSYNEQFF. The CDR3 bases are TGTGCCAGCAGCTTGGCCCCGACCCTGAGCTCCTACAATGAGCAGTTCTTC.

CDR3 sequence reads: CASSKRTGNTGELFF. The CDR3 DNA reads TGCGCCAGCAGCAAGAGGACAGGGAACACCGGGGAGCTGTTTTTT. V and J are TRBV5-1 and TRBJ2-2; 7 bases match TRBD1. The germline V gene has CDR1 SGHRS and CDR2 YFSETQ. The CDR3 extends over 15 amino acids. J lost 1 base, V lost 4 bases, and 4 bases had no gene match.

The sample holds one count of this clone. The rearrangement uses TRBV24-1 and TRBJ2-1; TRBD2 agrees at 7 bases. Unmatched junction bases numbered 7, after V lost 0 bases and J lost 0 bases. Germline V gene data show CDR1 as KGHDR and CDR2 as SFDVKD. This CDR3 is built from 18 residues. The CDR3 here is CATSDLTLWTSSYNEQFF. As DNA, the CDR3 is TGTGCCACCAGTGATTTGACGCTGTGGACTAGCTCCTACAATGAGCAGTTCTTC.

The chain carries TRBV18 and TRBJ2-5, with TRBD1 identical over 7 bases. The germline gives CDR1 KGHSH, CDR2 LQKENI. The CDR3 contains 14 residues. V shed 5 bases, J shed 4 bases, and the junction held 7 bases outside the gene matches. This CDR3 is CASSTTGTGETQYF. In DNA form, the CDR3 reads TGTGCCAGCTCAACGACAGGGACCGGAGAGACCCAGTACTTC. The full variable domain, in which reference TRBV18 and TRBJ2-5 provide the parts outside the CDR3, is NAGVMQNPRHLVRRRGQEARLRCSPMKGHSHVYWYRQLPEEGLKFMVYLQKENIIDESGMPKERFSAEFPKEGPSILRIQQVVRGDSAAYFCASSTTGTGETQYFGPGTRLLVL.

The V gene is TRBV7-3, the J gene TRBJ1-5, with 8 bases that match TRBD1. V gave up 4 bases and J gave up 4 bases; unmatched junction bases: 6. This CDR3 is 15 amino acids long. CDR1 and CDR2 from the germline V gene are SGHTA and FQGTGA. CDR3 loop: CASSSAGTGNQPQHF. Written as DNA, the CDR3 is TGTGCCAGCAGCTCCGCCGGGACAGGAAATCAGCCCCAGCATTTT.

This chain links TRBV5-6 with TRBJ2-1; the D is unclear. Trimming removed 6 bases at V and 2 bases at J, with 6 bases between. There are 12 residues in the CDR3. CDR1 and CDR2 (germline): SGHDT, YYEEEE. CDR3 amino acids: CASMGTYNEQFF. The CDR3 nucleotides read TGTGCCAGCATGGGGACCTACAATGAGCAGTTCTTC.

This clone was seen more than once but under ten times. The chain uses TRBV10-1 and TRBJ2-5; 8 bases line up with TRBD1. Germline V gene lookup returns CDR1 WNHNN and CDR2 SYGVQD (reference sequence). Germline trimming cut 6 bases from V and 5 bases from J; bases unmatched to any gene: 8. CDR3 length: 14 amino acids. The CDR3 here is CASRGTGPEETQYF. In DNA, the CDR3 is TGCGCCAGCAGGGGGACAGGTCCGGAGGAGACCCAGTACTTC.

V is TRBV19 and J is TRBJ2-1; 9 bases are a match to TRBD1. CDR1 and CDR2 from the germline V gene are LNHDA and SQIVND (reference sequence). The CDR3 has 19 residues. V gave up 3 bases and J gave up 5 bases; unmatched junction bases: 17. CDR3: CASSIASWERTGVNNEQFF. For the CDR3, the DNA is TGTGCCAGTAGTATCGCCTCTTGGGAGCGGACAGGGGTAAACAATGAGCAGTTCTTC.

The V call is TRBV30, the J call TRBJ1-4, with D possibly TRBD1 on 6 matching bases. With 4 bases removed from V and 7 bases from J, the gap between germline ends came to 13 bases. The CDR3 has 13 residues. Germline CDR1 GTSNPN, CDR2 SVGIG (reference sequence). The CDR3 nucleotides read TGTGCCTGGACTGGGGGGCCGGGTGAAAAACTGTTTTTT. It codes for CAWTGGPGEKLFF.

This clone appeared once. This sequence joins TRBV7-3 and TRBJ2-3; tentatively, D is TRBD1 (5 bases). This CDR3 is 14 amino acids long. Germline CDR1 reads SGHTA; CDR2 reads FQGTGA. Deletions cut 5 bases from V and 2 bases from J, with 11 bases between. CDR3 amino acids: CASSMGRNTDTQYF. The DNA for the CDR3 is TGTGCCAGCAGCATGGGGCGGAACACAGATACGCAGTATTTT.

V and J are TRBV7-9 and TRBJ2-3; 7 bases line up with TRBD2. J lost 4 bases, V lost 5 bases, and 0 bases had no gene match. Germline CDR1 is SEHNR and CDR2 is FQNEAQ (reference sequence). The CDR3 consists of 12 residues. This CDR3 is CASSREADTQYF. The CDR3 DNA sequence: TGTGCCAGCAGCCGGGAGGCAGATACGCAGTATTTT.

The genes are TRBV24-1 and TRBJ2-5, with a tentative D call TRBD1 (6 bases). Trimming shortened V by 9 bases and J by 2 bases, and 15 bases separated the two germline ends. From germline, CDR1 is KGHDR and CDR2 SFDVKD. This CDR3 spans 14 amino acids. The CDR3 sequence: CATAPGHPQETQYF. CDR3 DNA sequence: TGTGCCACCGCACCGGGACACCCACAAGAGACCCAGTACTTC.